This T cell receptor beta chain was recovered during a study of blood T cell repertoires in COVID-19. Study information: COVID-19 samples, acute and convalescent, were from the United States, Italy and Spain. From T cells, B-cell-depleted T cells, or PBMCs came the material, which was cDNA or gDNA.

Trimming removed 1 base from V and 4 bases from J, with 8 bases in between. CDR1 and CDR2 (germline): SGHTA, FQGNSA. The CDR3 runs 13 residues. Per the original methods: How many nucleated cells were present was estimated from reference gene primer amplification. Only in-frame clones appear in the TCRdb table, and some are missing; sequencing was by immunoSEQ multiplex PCR. From that table come the V and J calls and clone size; the DNA was used to work out D and trimming. The sample yields roughly 100,000 clones, about 82% seen once. This clone has only one observation. The chain links TRBV7-2 to TRBJ2-7; D possibly corresponds to TRBD1 (6 bases). Sequencing was done on a sample of peripheral blood. The receptor's source is a human donor in a cohort sampled during active COVID-19. CDR3 nucleotides: TGTGCCAGCAGCTTAGAGACAGGTTACGAGCAGTACTTC. Protein: CASSLETGYEQYF.